The clone carrying this T cell receptor beta chain has just one count. Its antigen is as yet unknown. This sample is drawn from a study of vaccination effects on CD4 cells after COVID-19. Findings and caveats of the study: Cross-reaction with common cold coronaviruses was seen in only 1 of 255 vaccine-induced clones from healthy vaccinees. Long after vaccination, the clones induced by infection and by vaccine shrank markedly in size.

Some clones are missing from TCRdb's copy, which holds only in-frame ones; the method was immunoSEQ multiplex PCR. The data contain just over 20,000 clones, 70% of them singletons. Viral peptide pools were used in the ViraFEST assay to expand antigen-specific CD4+ T cells, and sequencing came afterward. The authors isolated CD4+ T cells after more than eight days of culture. Half of the medium was exchanged for IL-2 medium on both days 3 and 7. CDR1 and CDR2 (germline): MNHEY, SVGAGI. V shed 6 bases and J shed 5 bases, with 17 bases lying between them. The CDR3 runs 15 residues. Specimen: CD4+ T cells from PBMCs cultured with HCoV-229E spike peptides, collected before COVID-19 vaccination. The chain has TRBV6-5 and TRBJ2-1; possibly TRBD2 for D (6 bases). This clonotype originated in a human donor who received a COVID-19 vaccine. CDR3 sequence: CASRRSSGRHNEQFF. For the CDR3, the DNA is TGTGCCAGCAGAAGATCGTCCGGGAGACACAATGAGCAGTTCTTC.